This TCR beta chain was recorded in a study of blood T cells in healthy people across ages. Sample-barcoded 5' priming and a J-beta primer mix drove a second PCR of roughly 6 to 12 cycles. TCRdb independently ran MiXCR on the 5' RACE reads; one entry per CDR3 protein. The data show some 900,000 distinct CDR3 sequences, 29% seen once. In its sample, this clonotype was seen many times. V was clipped by 3 bases and J by 4 bases; unmatched bases: 12. Germline assignment: CDR1 DFQATT and CDR2 SNEGSKA (reference sequence). This CDR3 has 16 amino acids. The rearrangement joins TRBV20-1 to TRBJ2-7; 10 bases agree with TRBD1. The sample was blood. This clonotype was sampled from an elderly woman in good health. The CDR3 region has the DNA TGCAGTGCTAGCGCTCCGGGACAGGGGAAATCTTACGAGCAGTACTTC. This translates into CSASAPGQGKSYEQYF.